This T cell receptor beta chain was documented in a study of T cells after yellow fever vaccination. About the study: Those fractions that held only low numbers of cells were prepared using the SMART-Seq v4 Ultra Low Input RNA kit. General observations from the study: Abundant clonotypes (contaminants from the bulk population) could be present in FACS-sorted repertoires. It was a small share of clonotypes that appeared in both CD4 and CD8 compartments. Booster sampling recovered most clones from primary vaccination (96% CD4, over 75% CD8).

This clonotype was detected a few times. As yet, its antigen is unknown. TCRdb recomputed calls from the 5' RACE reads with MiXCR, one row per CDR3 protein. The data contain hundreds of thousands of distinct CDR3 sequences, around 20% of them seen just once; the ten biggest clones take up about a sixth. The sample here was PBMCs, taken before the yellow fever booster vaccination. This clonotype was sampled from a man aged 18-30 years who received the YFV17D yellow fever vaccine.

The CDR3 DNA follows: TGCGCCAGCAGCCCTTACTACCCGTGGCCAGATACGCAGTATTTT. Translation gives CASSPYYPWPDTQYF. The V and J genes are TRBV5-1 and TRBJ2-3; D not resolved. Trimming removed 4 bases from V and 4 bases from J, with 16 bases in between. The CDR3 contains 15 residues. Germline values: CDR1 SGHRS, CDR2 YFSETQ.